This note documents a single T cell receptor (beta chain) sequence. Its antigen is not identified. This sample stems from a study of cytomegalovirus exposure and HLA in healthy donors. Points from the study as a whole: The classifier was said to identify cytomegalovirus status with high specificity and sensitivity. Through in vitro validation, a few CMV-associated chains were shown to be specific for CMV antigens.

It was the approximately 130-subject validation cohort, separate from the roughly 700-subject first cohort, to which the donors belonged. This table comes from immunoSEQ multiplex PCR, and its TCRdb copy is limited to in-frame clones, with some not included. The table includes roughly 63,000 clones, about 89% detected once. The V gene lost 4 bases and the J gene lost 4 bases, with 10 bases spanning the gap. CDR1 and CDR2 (germline): LNHNV, YYDKDF (reference sequence). The CDR3 runs to 13 residues. J is TRBJ1-2 and V is TRBV15; D may be TRBD1 (6 bases). Sequencing was carried out using PBMCs. The sequence was obtained from a woman aged 18-35 years in good health and CMV-seronegative. This CDR3 is CATSNQGSYGYTF. CDR3 DNA sequence: TGTGCCACCAGCAACCAGGGGTCCTATGGCTACACCTTC.